Listed below are T cell receptor beta chains from one sample, sequenced in a study of blood T cell repertoires in COVID-19. Sequencing used immunoSEQ multiplex PCR; TCRdb keeps in-frame clones, though not all of them. The data contain some 250,000 clones, approximately 82% of them singletons. The sequencing input was peripheral blood. The receptor set was obtained from a young woman with acute or convalescent COVID-19. CDR3s include the opening cysteine and the closing phenylalanine or tryptophan. The order of the fields is clone size, V gene, D gene, J gene, CDR3 protein, CDR3 DNA. D genes are given only for firm matches. The listing skips clone size in some rows; elsewhere it reads once, few, many or a size class.

.	TRBV7-9	.	TRBJ1-5	CASSLGESYQPQHF	TGTGCCAGCAGCTTAGGAGAGTCTTATCAGCCCCAGCATTTT
.	TRBV6-5	.	TRBJ1-2	CASSYSVGGPNYGYTF	TGTGCCAGCAGTTACTCGGTAGGCGGGCCGAACTATGGCTACACCTTC
.	TRBV6-2/TRBV6-3	TRBD1	TRBJ1-3	CASSRPPGQGRGNTIYF	TGTGCCAGCAGCCGCCCTCCGGGACAGGGGCGAGGAAACACCATATATTTT
.	TRBV19	.	TRBJ2-7	CASSMKGLAYEQYF	TGTGCCAGTAGTATGAAAGGACTTGCCTACGAGCAGTACTTC
.	TRBV11-3	TRBD2	TRBJ2-7	CASSLGTGLAYEQYF	TGTGCCAGCAGCTTGGGAACTGGACTAGCATACGAGCAGTACTTC
.	TRBV27	TRBD1	TRBJ2-2	CASSFVDRGETGELFF	TGTGCCAGCAGTTTTGTTGACAGGGGAGAGACCGGGGAGCTGTTTTTT
.	TRBV7-9	TRBD2	TRBJ2-1	CASSSPFLAGGRNEQFF	TGTGCCAGCAGCTCGCCCTTTCTAGCGGGAGGACGAAATGAGCAGTTCTTC
.	TRBV3-1/TRBV3-2	TRBD2	TRBJ2-7	CASSDRLAARGDYEQYF	TGTGCCAGCAGCGACAGACTAGCGGCCCGCGGGGACTACGAGCAGTACTTC
.	TRBV6-5	.	TRBJ1-2	CASNPRELGGGYTF	TGTGCCAGCAATCCGAGGGAGCTGGGGGGAGGCTACACCTTC
.	TRBV5-4	.	TRBJ2-7	CASSLAIREPYEQYF	TGTGCCAGCAGCTTGGCTATTCGCGAACCCTACGAGCAGTACTTC
.	TRBV16	TRBD2	TRBJ2-5	CASKSGTPGHQETQYF	TGTGCCAGCAAAAGCGGGACTCCCGGACACCAAGAGACCCAGTACTTC
.	TRBV6-2/TRBV6-3	TRBD2	TRBJ2-7	CASSYGRTSVYEQYF	TGTGCCAGCAGTTACGGAAGGACTAGCGTCTACGAGCAGTACTTC
.	TRBV13	TRBD2	TRBJ2-2	CASSLGLMSGRAGIGELFF	TGTGCCAGCAGCTTAGGCCTAATGAGCGGGAGGGCCGGGATCGGGGAGCTGTTTTTT
few	TRBV27	TRBD1	TRBJ1-6	CASRQLDRGVFYNSPLHF	TGTGCCAGCAGGCAGCTGGACAGGGGCGTTTTTTATAATTCACCCCTCCACTTT
few	TRBV6-5	.	TRBJ2-7	CASRLTGPHEQYF	TGTGCCAGCAGGCTGACAGGTCCCCACGAGCAGTACTTC
many	TRBV19	TRBD1	TRBJ1-2	CASSAGTGPSGYTF	TGTGCCAGTAGTGCAGGGACAGGCCCCAGTGGCTACACCTTC
.	TRBV19	.	TRBJ2-1	CASRLSDRAGVYEQFF	TGTGCCAGTAGGCTCTCAGATCGGGCAGGGGTCTATGAGCAGTTCTTC
.	TRBV5-1	.	TRBJ1-5	CASSLSGTLGQPQHF	TGCGCCAGCAGCTTGTCTGGGACTCTGGGTCAGCCCCAGCATTTT
.	TRBV7-3	.	TRBJ2-7	CASSGDRRSSYEQYF	TGTGCCAGCAGTGGCGACAGAAGGAGCTCCTACGAGCAGTACTTC
.	TRBV6-5	.	TRBJ1-1	CASSLHQPQGKEAFF	TGTGCCAGCAGCCTTCATCAACCCCAGGGGAAGGAAGCTTTCTTT
.	TRBV6-5	.	TRBJ1-2	CASSSLTDYGYTF	TGTGCCAGCAGTTCACTGACAGATTATGGCTACACCTTC
.	TRBV6-5	TRBD2	TRBJ2-1	CASRDGLALTDEQFF	TGTGCCAGCAGAGATGGACTAGCCTTGACGGATGAGCAGTTCTTC
.	TRBV2	TRBD1	TRBJ1-2	CASREQGAGNYGYTF	TGTGCCAGCAGAGAACAGGGGGCGGGTAACTATGGCTACACCTTC
.	TRBV29-1	.	TRBJ2-2	CSAISQGNTGELFF	TGCAGCGCCATCTCACAGGGAAACACCGGGGAGCTGTTTTTT
.	TRBV13	.	TRBJ2-2	CASSFAQNTGELFF	TGTGCCAGCAGCTTCGCGCAGAACACCGGGGAGCTGTTTTTT
.	TRBV6-6	.	TRBJ2-3	CASSYSSGPDTQYF	TGTGCCAGCAGTTACTCGTCAGGGCCAGATACGCAGTATTTT
.	TRBV10-3	TRBD2	TRBJ2-1	CAISGTSGLYSYNEQFF	TGTGCCATCAGTGGGACTAGCGGGTTATACTCCTACAATGAGCAGTTCTTC
.	TRBV5-1	TRBD1	TRBJ1-2	CASSLGKGQLNYGYTF	TGCGCCAGCAGCTTGGGAAAGGGACAGCTCAACTATGGCTACACCTTC
.	TRBV5-8	.	TRBJ2-7	CASSLDPGPYEQYF	TGTGCCAGCAGCTTGGACCCAGGCCCCTACGAGCAGTACTTC
.	TRBV2	TRBD2	TRBJ2-2	CASIRLAGVGGELFF	TGTGCCAGCATAAGACTAGCGGGAGTCGGCGGGGAGCTGTTTTTT